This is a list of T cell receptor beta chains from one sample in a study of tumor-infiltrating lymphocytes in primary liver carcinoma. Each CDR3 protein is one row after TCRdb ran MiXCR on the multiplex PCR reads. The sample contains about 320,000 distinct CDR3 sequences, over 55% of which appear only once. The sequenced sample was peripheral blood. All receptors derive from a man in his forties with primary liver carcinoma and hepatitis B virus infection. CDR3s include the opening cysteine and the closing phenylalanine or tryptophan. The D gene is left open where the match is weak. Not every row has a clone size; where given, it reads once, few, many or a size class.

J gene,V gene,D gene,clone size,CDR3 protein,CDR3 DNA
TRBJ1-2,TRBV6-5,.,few,CASTNTAPGKRNYGYTF,TGTGCCAGCACCAACACCGCGCCAGGGAAGAGAAACTATGGCTACACCTTC
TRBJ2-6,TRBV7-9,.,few,CASSLGHSGANVLTF,TGTGCCAGCAGTTTGGGTCACTCTGGGGCCAACGTCCTGACTTTC
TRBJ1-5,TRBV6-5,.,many,CASSGGEGNQPQHF,TGTGCCAGCAGTGGGGGGGAAGGGAATCAGCCCCAGCATTTT
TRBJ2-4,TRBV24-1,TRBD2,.,CATSDPGTSGNIQYF,TGTGCCACCAGTGATCCCGGGACTAGTGGGAACATTCAGTACTTC
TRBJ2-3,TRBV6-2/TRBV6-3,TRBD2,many,CASRPSGSKTDTQYF,TGTGCCAGCAGACCTAGCGGGAGTAAGACAGATACGCAGTATTTT
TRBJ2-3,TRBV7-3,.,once,CTSSLELNTDTQYF,TGTACCAGCAGCTTAGAACTTAACACAGATACGCAGTATTTT
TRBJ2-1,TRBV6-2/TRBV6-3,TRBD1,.,CASSLRQGSCHEQLF,TGTGCCAGCAGTTTGCGACAGGGGTCTTGTCATGAGCAGCTCTTC
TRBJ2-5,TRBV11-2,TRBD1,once,CASGSGGFFETQYF,TGCGCCAGCGGCTCAGGGGGCTTTTTTGAGACCCAGTACTTC
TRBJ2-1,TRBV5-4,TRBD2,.,CASSLGTSGPSYKEQFF,TGTGCCAGCAGCCTAGGGACTAGCGGGCCCTCTTACAAAGAGCAGTTCTTC
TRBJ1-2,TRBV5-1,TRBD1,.,CASSLDPGTAHGYTF,TGCGCCAGCAGCTTGGACCCCGGGACAGCGCATGGCTACACCTTC
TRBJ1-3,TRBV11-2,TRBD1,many,CASSLVSGNRQGTGNTIYF,TGTGCCAGCAGCTTAGTTTCCGGGAATCGACAGGGCACTGGAAACACCATATATTTT
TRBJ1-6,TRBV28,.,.,CASRSSGEYNSPLHF,TGTGCCAGCAGGTCCTCGGGAGAGTATAATTCACCCCTCCACTTT
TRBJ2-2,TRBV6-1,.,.,CASTSGRAGAVELFF,TGTGCCAGCACTTCGGGCAGGGCCGGCGCCGTGGAACTGTTTTTT
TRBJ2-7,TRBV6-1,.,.,CASSATSSYEQYF,TGTGCCAGCAGTGCCACCTCTTCCTACGAGCAGTACTTC
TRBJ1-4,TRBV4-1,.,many,CASSQSQAGEKLFF,TGCGCCAGCAGCCAAAGTCAGGCGGGTGAAAAACTGTTTTTT
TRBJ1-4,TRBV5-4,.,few,CASSLRSGESNERLFF,TGTGCCAGCAGCTTGCGTTCAGGGGAGTCTAATGAAAGACTGTTTTTT
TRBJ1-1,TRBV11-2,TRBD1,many,CASSPDRANTEAFF,TGTGCCAGCAGCCCGGACAGGGCTAACACTGAAGCTTTCTTT
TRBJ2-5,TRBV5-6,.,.,CASSFGRGQEIQYF,TGTGCCAGCAGCTTTGGCAGGGGACAAGAGATTCAGTACTTC
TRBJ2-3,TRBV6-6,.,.,CASSTRVFTYTQYF,TGTGCCAGCAGTACCCGGGTATTCACATATACGCAGTATTTT
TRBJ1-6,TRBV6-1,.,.,CASSEASPRINSPLHF,TGTGCCAGCAGTGAAGCGTCACCGAGAATCAATTCACCCCTCCACTTT
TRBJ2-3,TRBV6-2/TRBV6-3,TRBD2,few,CASRPSGAFTDTQYF,TGTGCCAGCAGGCCGAGCGGGGCCTTCACAGATACGCAGTATTTT
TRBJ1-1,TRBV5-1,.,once,CASSFTGAQSTEALF,TGCGCCAGCAGCTTTACAGGAGCTCAGAGCACTGAAGCTTTGTTT
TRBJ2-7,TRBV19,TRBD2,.,CASSLLAGGTYEQYF,TGTGCCAGTAGTCTACTAGCGGGAGGTACCTACGAGCAGTACTTC
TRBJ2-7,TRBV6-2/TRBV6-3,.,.,CTSNSPYEQYF,TGTACCAGTAATAGCCCCTACGAGCAGTACTTC
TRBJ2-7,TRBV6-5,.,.,CASTLFLLEQYF,TGTGCCAGCACCCTTTTCTTGCTCGAGCAGTATTTC
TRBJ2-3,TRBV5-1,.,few,CASSSAGSWTDTQYF,TGCGCCAGCAGCTCCGCCGGGAGCTGGACAGATACGCAGTATTTT
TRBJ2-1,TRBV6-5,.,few,CASSRGQGPGAYNEQFF,TGTGCCAGCAGTCGGGGCCAAGGGCCGGGAGCCTACAATGAGCAGTTCTTC
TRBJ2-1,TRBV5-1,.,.,CASSFRQVDYNEQFF,TGCGCCAGCAGCTTTCGGCAGGTTGACTACAATGAGCAGTTCTTC
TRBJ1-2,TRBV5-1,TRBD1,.,CASSPGTGSNYCYTF,TGCGCCAGCAGCCCCGGGACAGGGTCTAACTATTGCTACACCTTC
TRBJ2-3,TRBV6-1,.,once,CASSGRGGRTDTHYF,TGTGCCAGCAGTGGAAGAGGGGGTCGCACAGATACGCACTATTTT
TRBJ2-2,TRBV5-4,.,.,CASSPIGGEAGELFF,TGTGCCAGCAGCCCAATCGGCGGGGAGGCCGGGGAGCTGTTTTTT
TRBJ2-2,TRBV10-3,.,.,CASLAAGNTGEQFF,TGTGCCAGTTTAGCAGCAGGGAACACCGGGGAGCAGTTCTTT